The 9 T cell receptor beta chains below all came from one sample that was sequenced in a study of PD-L1 blockade in urothelial cancer. TCRdb's table, derived via immunoSEQ multiplex PCR, lists solely in-frame clones and lacks some. The sample lists tens of thousands of clones; 84% were seen once. This sample comprised PBMCs, obtained around atezolizumab (anti-PD-L1) treatment. These TCRs come from a man between 65 and 85 years old with urothelial cancer.

The chain employs TRBV5-1 and TRBJ2-1; D gene unclear. The CDR3 covers 17 residues. CDR1 is SGHRS and CDR2 is YFSETQ in the germline V gene. The V gene lost 4 bases and the J gene lost 2 bases, with 19 bases spanning the gap. CDR3 protein: CASSDPALGEAYNEQFF. CDR3 DNA sequence: TGCGCCAGCAGCGACCCAGCGCTAGGAGAGGCCTACAATGAGCAGTTCTTC.

Only a few counts were recorded for this clone. The rearrangement uses TRBV25-1 and TRBJ2-3; TRBD1 matches 10 bases. Germline V gene data show CDR1 as MGHDK and CDR2 as SYGVNS. The junction had 12 bases not matched to a gene; V was cut back by 5 bases and J by 4 bases. The length of the CDR3 is 17 residues. This CDR3 is CASSPTPGQGSADTQYF. The CDR3 DNA sequence: TGTGCCAGCAGTCCTACCCCGGGACAGGGGTCGGCAGATACGCAGTATTTT.

This clone showed up just once. The genes are TRBV7-9 and TRBJ1-1, with D maybe TRBD1 (5 bases). The V gene lost 5 bases and the J gene lost 4 bases, with 14 bases spanning the gap. The CDR3 has 14 amino acids. CDR1 and CDR2 from the germline V gene are SEHNR and FQNEAQ (reference sequence). CDR3 bases: TGTGCCAGCAGCGTACAGGTATCGGCCACTGAAGCTTTCTTT. Its protein is CASSVQVSATEAFF.

This clone was seen more than once but under ten times. The rearrangement links TRBV2 to TRBJ1-1; D is unresolved. Trimming left V 9 bases short and J 5 bases short, with 13 bases between. CDR3 length: 12 residues. Germline assignment: CDR1 SNHLY and CDR2 FYNNEI. In DNA form, the CDR3 reads TGTGCCAGTACTACGGGGTGGACTGAAGCTTTCTTT. Its translation is CASTTGWTEAFF.

The chain employs TRBV19 and TRBJ2-7; unclear D gene. CDR1 and CDR2 from the germline V gene are LNHDA and SQIVND (reference sequence). Trimming cost V 2 bases and J 0 bases, with 8 bases left between them. The CDR3 contains 14 residues. Here the CDR3 reads CASSIQASSYEQYF. The CDR3 DNA reads TGTGCCAGTAGTATACAGGCCAGCTCCTACGAGCAGTACTTC. Full variable domain (rest looked up from reference TRBV19 and TRBJ2-7): DGGITQSPKYLFRKEGQNVTLSCEQNLNHDAMYWYRQDPGQGLRLIYYSQIVNDFQKGDIAEGYSVSREKKESFPLTVTSAQKNPTAFYLCASSIQASSYEQYFGPGTRLTVT.

The V gene is TRBV6-1, the J gene TRBJ1-1; D not certain. The CDR3 totals 13 residues. CDR1 is MNHNS, CDR2 SASEGT, per germline. V was pared by 6 bases and J by 0 bases, with 8 bases between. CDR3 in DNA: TGTGCCAGCAGCCCCGTTCTGAACACTGAAGCTTTCTTT. Translation: CASSPVLNTEAFF.

The sample holds a few counts of this clone. The chain joins TRBV6-1 to TRBJ2-7, with 9 bases identical to TRBD2. This CDR3 spans 15 amino acids. Germline trimming cut 1 base from V and 2 bases from J; bases unmatched to any gene: 3. Looked up from germline, CDR1 is MNHNS and CDR2 is SASEGT. The CDR3 DNA reads as TGTGCCAGCAGTGAAGAGGCTAGCGGGGCCTACGAGCAGTACTTC. Encoded protein: CASSEEASGAYEQYF.

This clone was picked up one time. The chain carries TRBV5-1 and TRBJ2-5; tentative D call: TRBD1 (5 bases). The V gene lost 4 bases and the J gene lost 1 base, with 11 bases spanning the gap. CDR1 and CDR2 from the germline V gene are SGHRS and YFSETQ. The CDR3 spans 14 residues. As DNA, the CDR3 is TGCGCCAGCAGCCCGAACCAGGGCCAAGAGACCCAGTACTTC. This sequence encodes CASSPNQGQETQYF.

The genes are TRBV23-1 and TRBJ1-3, with D perhaps TRBD1 (5 bases). TRBV23-1 is recorded as an ORF, its role being uncertain. V was cut by 3 bases and J by 3 bases, with 18 bases left in between. The CDR3 loop spans 17 amino acids. The CDR3 nucleotides read TGCGCCAGCAGTCATTTCGACAGAAGAGTTGGTGGAAACACCATATATTTT. Translation: CASSHFDRRVGGNTIYF.